A single sample is the source of the 13 T cell receptor beta chains below, sequenced in a study of blood T cell repertoires in COVID-19. Profiled with immunoSEQ multiplex PCR; TCRdb holds only in-frame clones, not every one. The sample lists about 300,000 clones, approximately 87% occurring once. Input material: peripheral blood. Source of these receptors: a woman in her thirties or forties who had recovered from COVID-19.

This clone was seen only once. This chain uses TRBV7-6 with TRBJ2-2; 7 nucleotides match TRBD1. The length of the CDR3 is 20 residues. The V gene's germline CDR1 is SGHVS and CDR2 FNYEAQ. J lost 1 base, V lost 1 base, and 15 bases had no gene match. The CDR3, as DNA: TGTGCCAGCAGCTTAGGCCGGCTGACAGGGATTAATCGGAACACCGGGGAGCTGTTTTTT. Translated: CASSLGRLTGINRNTGELFF.

This chain joins TRBV5-1 and TRBJ2-7; 7 bases are a match to TRBD1. Germline lookup yields CDR1 SGHRS and CDR2 YFSETQ. Trimming removed 4 bases from V and 0 bases from J; junction bases left unmatched: 7. The CDR3 length is 15 residues. The CDR3 here is CASSPGTVPSYEQYF. The DNA of the CDR3 is TGCGCCAGCAGCCCCGGGACAGTTCCCTCCTACGAGCAGTACTTC.

In this sample, this clone turned up a few times. Within the sample, other DNA sequences also encode this same CDR3. The chain uses TRBV2 and TRBJ1-1; no definite D call. The ends were cut back, 3 bases at V and 5 bases at J, with 7 bases in the middle. CDR3 size: 12 residues. Germline CDR1 reads SNHLY; CDR2 reads FYNNEI. CDR3 DNA sequence: TGTGCCAGCAGTGATGAGGGAACTGAAGCTTTCTTT. Residues: CASSDEGTEAFF. Combining the CDR3 with reference TRBV2 and TRBJ1-1 gives the whole variable domain EPEVTQTPSHQVTQMGQEVILRCVPISNHLYFYWYRQILGQKVEFLVSFYNNEISEKSEIFDDQFSVERPDGSNFTLKIRSTKLEDSAMYFCASSDEGTEAFFGQGTRLTVV.

This rearrangement joins TRBV5-1 to TRBJ2-3, with a possible D match to TRBD2 (6 bases). Between the trimmed V and J ends, which lost 2 bases and 2 bases, there was a span of 12 bases. The CDR3 extends over 15 amino acids. Germline CDR1 is SGHRS and CDR2 is YFSETQ. The CDR3 region has the DNA TGCGCCAGCAGCTTTCAGCCGGGGGTCACAGATACGCAGTATTTT. Translating it yields CASSFQPGVTDTQYF.

The gene calls are TRBV11-3 and TRBJ2-1, with TRBD1 matching over 8 bases. Unmatched junction bases numbered 3, after V lost 1 base and J lost 7 bases. In germline, CDR1 is SGHNT, CDR2 YENEEA. This CDR3 is built from 14 residues. The CDR3 sequence: CASSLGTGLNEQFF. DNA of the CDR3: TGTGCCAGCAGCTTAGGGACAGGGTTAAATGAGCAGTTCTTC. The entire variable domain, with the rest obtained from reference TRBV11-3 and TRBJ2-1, is as follows: EAGVVQSPRYKIIEKKQPVAFWCNPISGHNTLYWYLQNLGQGPELLIRYENEEAVDDSQLPKDRFSAERLKGVDSTLKIQPAELGDSAVYLCASSLGTGLNEQFFGPGTRLTVL.

This clone was counted only a few times. The chain employs TRBV7-2 and TRBJ1-2; 11 nucleotides align to TRBD1. The germline gives CDR1 SGHTA, CDR2 FQGNSA. CDR3 size: 14 residues. J gave up 8 bases and V 4 bases, and 6 bases lay outside the gene matches. CDR3 sequence (DNA): TGTGCCAGCAGCTCGGACAGGGGGCTAAAGGGCTACACCTTC. Residues: CASSSDRGLKGYTF.

The V call is TRBV3-1 (or the pseudogene TRBV3-2), the J call TRBJ2-4, with D possibly being TRBD2 (6 bases). The CDR3 sequence is 12 residues long. Germline V gives CDR1 LGHDT, CDR2 YNNKEL (reference sequence). The V end was cut by 2 bases, the J end by 7 bases, with 6 bases between. CDR3 coding DNA: TGTGCCAGCAGCCAACGGGGGAACATTCAGTACTTC. The encoded protein is CASSQRGNIQYF.

This chain links TRBV18 with TRBJ1-1; D is uncertain. The ends were cut back, 3 bases at V and 1 base at J, with 9 bases in the middle. The CDR3 has 14 residues. Germline V gives CDR1 KGHSH, CDR2 LQKENI. CDR3: CASSPPRRNTEAFF. The CDR3 DNA reads as TGTGCCAGCTCACCGCCCCGTAGGAACACTGAAGCTTTCTTT. Full variable domain (remainder filled in from reference TRBV18 and TRBJ1-1): NAGVMQNPRHLVRRRGQEARLRCSPMKGHSHVYWYRQLPEEGLKFMVYLQKENIIDESGMPKERFSAEFPKEGPSILRIQQVVRGDSAAYFCASSPPRRNTEAFFGQGTRLTVV.

The rearrangement links TRBV12-3 or TRBV12-4 to TRBJ1-2; D might be TRBD1 (6 bases). The CDR3 sequence is 12 residues long. V lost 10 bases and J lost 4, with 13 bases in between. The CDR3 spells CANKGDSYGYTF. The DNA for the CDR3 is TGTGCCAACAAGGGGGATTCCTATGGCTACACCTTC.

J is TRBJ2-7 and V is TRBV19; D is ambiguous. CDR1 LNHDA and CDR2 SQIVND come from the germline V gene (reference sequence). The CDR3 is made up of 15 amino acids. V lost 3 bases and J 0 bases, leaving 12 bases between the germline ends. The CDR3 is CASSMVSYSSYEQYF. The CDR3 DNA sequence: TGTGCCAGTAGTATGGTTTCGTACAGCTCCTACGAGCAGTACTTC. The full variable domain, in which reference TRBV19 and TRBJ2-7 provide the parts outside the CDR3, is DGGITQSPKYLFRKEGQNVTLSCEQNLNHDAMYWYRQDPGQGLRLIYYSQIVNDFQKGDIAEGYSVSREKKESFPLTVTSAQKNPTAFYLCASSMVSYSSYEQYFGPGTRLTVT.

The chain links TRBV7-2 to TRBJ1-4; D unresolved. CDR1 and CDR2 (germline): SGHTA, FQGNSA. The CDR3 covers 13 residues. Trimming cost V 7 bases and J 5 bases, with 11 bases left between them. The CDR3 spells CASTRYLNEKLFF. DNA for the CDR3: TGTGCCAGCACTAGATACTTGAATGAAAAACTGTTTTTT.

CDR3 sequence reads: CASSLISEETQYF. The DNA for the CDR3 is TGTGCCAGCAGCTTGATCAGTGAAGAGACCCAGTACTTC. The chain combines TRBV5-6 with TRBJ2-5, with D uncertain. Trimming cost V 1 base and J 3 bases, with 7 bases left between them. Germline V lookup: CDR1 SGHDT, CDR2 YYEEEE. The CDR3 sequence is 13 residues long. The full variable domain, completed using reference TRBV5-6 and TRBJ2-5, is DAGVTQSPTHLIKTRGQQVTLRCSPKSGHDTVSWYQQALGQGPQFIFQYYEEEERQRGNFPDRFSGHQFPNYSSELNVNALLLGDSALYLCASSLISEETQYFGPGTRLLVL.

The gene calls are TRBV5-4 and TRBJ2-5; 10 bases map to TRBD1. Germline trimming cut 4 bases from V and 5 bases from J; bases unmatched to any gene: 5. Germline CDR1 SGHNT, CDR2 YYREEE (reference sequence). The CDR3 sequence is 14 residues long. The CDR3 loop is CASSHKGQGETQYF. The CDR3 nucleotides are TGTGCCAGCAGCCATAAGGGACAGGGGGAGACCCAGTACTTC.